This T cell receptor (beta chain) was profiled in a study of lymphopenia after photon versus proton radiotherapy. The assay was immunoSEQ multiplex PCR, and TCRdb's table has in-frame clones only and misses some. This repertoire shows 65,000 to 85,000 clones, 80% to 95% found once; its top ten account for roughly 2.3%. Points on this clone: Its antigen is as yet unknown.

V shed 4 bases and J shed 3 bases, with 13 bases lying between them. CDR1 is SEHNR, CDR2 FQNEAQ, per germline (reference sequence). This CDR3 has 15 amino acids. Study-wide points: Oligoclonal CD8+ Temra expansion after nadir drove photon patients' diversity drop.

The clonotype was recovered from a woman between 40 and 55 years old with cholangiocarcinoma. This chain uses TRBV7-9 with TRBJ2-1; tentative D call: TRBD2 (6 bases). Sequenced material: peripheral blood, taken from a patient treated with photon-based radiotherapy. In DNA, the CDR3 is TGTGCCAGCAGCTCACGAGCGGGTAACTACAATGAGCAGTTCTTC. Amino acids: CASSSRAGNYNEQFF.